The source of this TCR beta chain is a study of cytomegalovirus exposure and HLA in healthy donors. Study as a whole: Caucasian-associated ancestry cluster membership applied to about 80% of several hundred genotyped donors.

General study results and limits: According to reports, the classifier identified cytomegalovirus status with high specificity and sensitivity.

This CDR3 has 15 amino acids. V lost 6 bases, J lost 8 bases, and 20 bases lay in between. Looked up from germline, CDR1 is KGHSH and CDR2 is LQKENI. This clone was counted only a few times. The target antigen is unknown. PCR primers comprised 60 Vbeta and 13 Jbeta primers. Only in-frame clones appear in the TCRdb table, and some are missing; sequencing was by immunoSEQ multiplex PCR. The sample shows about 110,000 clones, roughly 66% of them seen only once. The chain carries TRBV18 and TRBJ2-1; D may be TRBD1 (6 bases). What was sequenced was PBMCs. The clonotype comes from a young woman in good health and CMV-seronegative. The CDR3 sequence is CASSGQRTAMDEQFF. The CDR3 DNA sequence: TGTGCCAGCTCCGGACAGCGTACAGCCATGGATGAGCAGTTCTTC.